These 20 T cell receptor beta chains were sequenced from one sample in a study of early stage breast cancer tumors. Sequenced by immunoSEQ multiplex PCR; TCRdb stores in-frame clones only, minus some. This table has roughly 40,000 clones, about two thirds appearing once. Sequenced material: blood. Every receptor here comes from a person aged 45-65 years with breast cancer.

The chain links TRBV18 to TRBJ1-4; 7 nucleotides agree with TRBD1. Germline values: CDR1 KGHSH, CDR2 LQKENI. This CDR3 comprises 15 residues. J gave up 5 bases and V 3 bases, and 6 bases lay outside the gene matches. The CDR3 DNA follows: TGTGCCAGCTCACCGCGACAGGGTCCGAATGAAAAACTGTTTTTT. Its translation is CASSPRQGPNEKLFF.

The V gene is TRBV4-1, the J gene TRBJ2-3; 9 nucleotides line up with TRBD2. V lost 2 bases, J lost 1 base, and 7 bases stayed unmatched. This CDR3 spans 17 amino acids. CDR1 is MGHRA and CDR2 is YSYEKL in the germline V gene. CDR3 in DNA: TGCGCCAGCAGCCAATCCGCGGGAGGGGGAGGCACAGATACGCAGTATTTT. Translated, it gives CASSQSAGGGGTDTQYF.

The chain combines TRBV19 with TRBJ1-2, with 7 bases lining up with TRBD1. CDR3 length: 18 amino acids. Trimming removed 5 bases from V and 0 bases from J; junction bases left unmatched: 15. Germline V lookup: CDR1 LNHDA, CDR2 SQIVND (reference sequence). CDR3 sequence: CASSLGAQGRWANYGYTF. In DNA, the CDR3 is TGTGCCAGTAGTCTTGGGGCACAGGGGCGTTGGGCTAACTATGGCTACACCTTC.

This chain connects TRBV5-6 to TRBJ1-2; 8 nucleotides align to TRBD1. V shed 3 bases, J shed 8 bases, and the junction held 12 bases outside the gene matches. This CDR3 is built from 15 residues. Germline CDR1 and CDR2: SGHDT and YYEEEE. CDR3 protein: CASSWSRTGLGGYTF. In DNA form, the CDR3 reads TGTGCCAGCAGCTGGTCCCGGACAGGGCTGGGGGGCTACACCTTC.

Written as DNA, the CDR3 is TGTGCCAGCTCCGGGAGCAGGGAAAGTGGCTACACCTTC. This gives the protein CASSGSRESGYTF. The chain links TRBV18 to TRBJ1-2; D is possibly TRBD1 (5 bases). Germline V gene lookup returns CDR1 KGHSH and CDR2 LQKENI. V lost 6 bases and J 7 bases, leaving 15 bases between the germline ends. This CDR3 region has 13 residues.

The V gene is TRBV11-2, the J gene TRBJ1-2, with D possibly matching TRBD1 (6 bases). This CDR3 contains 14 residues. Germline lookup yields CDR1 SGHAT and CDR2 FQNNGV. The ends were cut back, 5 bases at V and 3 bases at J, with 13 bases in the middle. The CDR3 DNA reads as TGTGCCAGCAGCCCCCCAGGGGCCCACTATGGCTACACCTTC. This translates into CASSPPGAHYGYTF. Supplemented by reference TRBV11-2 and TRBJ1-2, the full variable domain reads EAGVAQSPRYKIIEKRQSVAFWCNPISGHATLYWYQQILGQGPKLLIQFQNNGVVDDSQLPKDRFSAERLKGVDSTLKIQPAKLEDSAVYLCASSPPGAHYGYTFGSGTRLTVV.

J is TRBJ1-2 and V is TRBV19; 10 positions match TRBD1. The length of the CDR3 is 17 residues. The V gene end was trimmed by 6 bases and the J gene end by 1 base; junction bases not matched to a gene: 11. Germline values: CDR1 LNHDA, CDR2 SQIVND (reference sequence). The CDR3 DNA reads TGTGCCAGTAGCCTCCGGGACAGGGGAATTCATAACTATGGCTACACCTTC. This translates into CASSLRDRGIHNYGYTF. Based on the CDR3 plus reference TRBV19 and TRBJ1-2, the full variable domain is DGGITQSPKYLFRKEGQNVTLSCEQNLNHDAMYWYRQDPGQGLRLIYYSQIVNDFQKGDIAEGYSVSREKKESFPLTVTSAQKNPTAFYLCASSLRDRGIHNYGYTFGSGTRLTVV.

The V gene is TRBV11-3, the J gene TRBJ2-7; D gene ambiguous. V shed 0 bases and J shed 3 bases, with 6 bases lying between them. The CDR3 contains 13 residues. CDR1 is SGHNT and CDR2 is YENEEA in the germline V gene. CDR3 in DNA: TGTGCCAGCAGCTTAGACAGTAACTACGAGCAGTACTTC. It encodes CASSLDSNYEQYF.

The table lists this clone with a few counts. This chain uses TRBV5-6 with TRBJ2-2, with 7 positions matching TRBD2. This CDR3 has 13 residues. Germline lookup yields CDR1 SGHDT and CDR2 YYEEEE. Trimming at V came to 2 bases and at J to 7 bases, leaving 2 bases not matched to a gene. Here the CDR3 DNA reads TGTGCCAGCAGCTTTAGCGGGCTCGGGGAGCTGTTTTTT. This codes for CASSFSGLGELFF.

This rearrangement joins TRBV4-1 to TRBJ2-3; 9 bases agree with TRBD2. Germline V gene data show CDR1 as MGHRA and CDR2 as YSYEKL. The CDR3 covers 22 residues. J lost 4 bases, V lost 4 bases, and 27 bases had no gene match. CDR3 sequence reads: CASSRPPRDSWTSVVKPDTQYF. CDR3 bases: TGCGCCAGCAGCCGTCCGCCACGGGACTCTTGGACTAGCGTGGTGAAACCAGATACGCAGTATTTT.

V usage is TRBV7-2 and J usage is TRBJ2-1; 8 bases are a match to TRBD1. Germline CDR1 SGHTA, CDR2 FQGNSA. J lost 6 bases, V lost 5 bases, and 6 bases had no gene match. The CDR3 sequence is 14 residues long. CDR3 region: CASSHGTGRNEQFF. The CDR3 DNA reads TGTGCCAGCAGCCACGGGACAGGCCGCAATGAGCAGTTCTTC.

CDR3 bases: TGTGCCAGCAGTGAATCCGGGGTGAAGAGTGAAAAACTGTTTTTT. This gives the protein CASSESGVKSEKLFF. The rearrangement uses TRBV25-1 and TRBJ1-4, with D hard to call. CDR3 length equals 15 residues. Germline CDR1 is MGHDK and CDR2 is SYGVNS. With 1 base removed from V and 7 bases from J, the gap between germline ends came to 13 bases.

This clone was detected only a few times. The chain joins TRBV11-3 to TRBJ2-1; TRBD2 matches 10 bases. Germline trimming cut 5 bases from V and 14 bases from J; bases unmatched to any gene: 9. This CDR3 is built from 13 residues. Germline V lookup: CDR1 SGHNT, CDR2 YENEEA. Here the CDR3 DNA reads TGTGCCAGCAGCCCCAGGACTAGCGGAGGGGAGTTCTTC. Residues: CASSPRTSGGEFF.

This clone was counted between two and nine times. This rearrangement joins TRBV28 to TRBJ1-5; D may be TRBD1 (6 bases). The CDR3 consists of 16 residues. The V end lost 4 bases, the J end lost 0 bases, and 13 bases lay between the germline ends. Germline CDR1 is MDHEN and CDR2 is SYDVKM. CDR3 protein: CASSSRQVYSNQPQHF. The CDR3, as DNA: TGTGCCAGCAGTTCGCGACAGGTTTATAGCAATCAGCCCCAGCATTTT.

The chain combines TRBV2 with TRBJ1-5, with 8 bases identical to TRBD1. Germline trimming cut 7 bases from V and 3 bases from J; bases unmatched to any gene: 8. Germline-derived CDR1 and CDR2 are SNHLY and FYNNEI. The CDR3 is 15 residues long. The CDR3 coding sequence is TGTGCCAGCATTCTGGACAGGGCAAACAATCAGCCCCAGCATTTT. It codes for CASILDRANNQPQHF.

This clone was counted many times. J is TRBJ2-7 and V is TRBV15, with 7 bases lining up with TRBD1. The CDR3 extends over 14 amino acids. The germline V gene has CDR1 LNHNV and CDR2 YYDKDF (reference sequence). The V and J ends lost 5 bases and 0 bases, in that order; junction bases with no gene match: 4. CDR3 loop: CATSVYRGSYEQYF. For the CDR3, the DNA is TGTGCCACCAGCGTCTACAGGGGCTCCTACGAGCAGTACTTC.

The chain employs TRBV5-6 and TRBJ2-5; D remains ambiguous. V was shortened by 0 bases and J by 5 bases, with 8 bases between the two germline ends. The germline CDR1 and CDR2 sequences are SGHDT and YYEEEE. CDR3 length equals 13 residues. The CDR3 reads CASSLGAWETQYF. Written as DNA, the CDR3 is TGTGCCAGCAGCTTGGGGGCCTGGGAGACCCAGTACTTC.

The V gene is TRBV7-8, the J gene TRBJ2-7; 8 bases align to TRBD1. The germline CDR1 and CDR2 sequences are SGHVS and FQNEAQ. The CDR3 totals 15 residues. J was trimmed by 2 bases and V by 0 bases; bases with no gene match: 3. The CDR3 reads CASSLAGQATYEQYV. DNA for the CDR3: TGTGCCAGCAGCTTAGCGGGACAGGCCACCTACGAGCAGTACGTC.

The chain links TRBV11-2 to TRBJ1-4; no firm D call. This CDR3 contains 14 residues. Germline V gene sequence: CDR1 SGHAT, CDR2 FQNNGV. The V gene lost 3 bases and the J gene lost 12 bases, with 17 bases spanning the gap. The CDR3 here is CASSFQSRSYELFF. The CDR3 DNA sequence: TGTGCCAGCAGCTTTCAGTCCCGCTCGTATGAACTGTTTTTT.

A remark on this clone: Compared with germline, one end of the junction differs, possibly owing to a read error. The chain recombines TRBV7-2 with TRBJ2-3; 11 nucleotides align to TRBD2. Germline lookup yields CDR1 SGHTA and CDR2 FQGNSA. The CDR3 loop spans 15 amino acids. CDR3 sequence reads: CASSLAGGGADTQYF. DNA of the CDR3: TGTGCCAGCAGCCTAGCGGGAGGTGGAGCAGATACGCAGTATTTT.